Listed here are 9 T cell receptor beta chains from one sample, sequenced in a study of cytomegalovirus exposure and HLA in healthy donors. A multiplex PCR was run with 60 Vbeta primers and 13 Jbeta primers. Assay: immunoSEQ multiplex PCR; the TCRdb copy retains only in-frame clones and omits some. The sample holds about 120,000 clones; over 65% are singletons and the top ten take roughly 8.6%. The sequencing sample was made of PBMCs. The receptors shown here come from a woman aged 40 to 55 in good health and CMV-seropositive.

With respect to this clone: Additional DNA sequences in this sample encode the identical CDR3. The J gene is TRBJ1-3, the V gene TRBV5-1, with TRBD1 identical over 7 bases. The germline CDR1 and CDR2 sequences are SGHRS and YFSETQ. Losses at the gene ends were 0 bases for V and 5 bases for J; bases not matched to a gene: 2. This CDR3 contains 14 residues. Written as DNA, the CDR3 is TGCGCCAGCAGCTTGGACAGGGGCCGAAACACCATATATTTT. Amino acids: CASSLDRGRNTIYF. Combining the CDR3 with reference TRBV5-1 and TRBJ1-3 gives the whole variable domain KAGVTQTPRYLIKTRGQQVTLSCSPISGHRSVSWYQQTPGQGLQFLFEYFSETQRNKGNFPGRFSGRQFSNSRSEMNVSTLELGDSALYLCASSLDRGRNTIYFGEGSWLTVV.

The J gene is TRBJ2-3, the V gene TRBV28; TRBD1 aligns across 9 bases. With V trimmed by 5 bases and J by 4 bases, 10 bases remained unmatched. The germline V gene encodes CDR1 MDHEN and CDR2 SYDVKM. The CDR3 is made up of 16 amino acids. The CDR3 reads CASSPPGTGSPDTQYF. The CDR3 DNA sequence: TGTGCCAGCAGTCCCCCCGGGACAGGGAGTCCAGATACGCAGTATTTT.

This clone was counted only a few times. The chain combines TRBV2 with TRBJ2-7, with D possibly matching TRBD1 (6 bases). Trimming left V 5 bases short and J 2 bases short, with 13 bases between. Germline V lookup: CDR1 SNHLY, CDR2 FYNNEI. The CDR3 spans 14 residues. This CDR3 reads CASSQYQGTYEQYF. The CDR3 nucleotides are TGTGCCAGCAGTCAATACCAGGGGACCTACGAGCAGTACTTC. The variable domain in full, with the rest retrieved from reference TRBV2 and TRBJ2-7, is EPEVTQTPSHQVTQMGQEVILRCVPISNHLYFYWYRQILGQKVEFLVSFYNNEISEKSEIFDDQFSVERPDGSNFTLKIRSTKLEDSAMYFCASSQYQGTYEQYFGPGTRLTVT.

This chain uses TRBV28 with TRBJ2-1; 8 bases are shared with TRBD2. V was pared by 6 bases and J by 7 bases, with 20 bases of the junction left unmatched. The length of the CDR3 is 18 residues. Per the germline V gene, CDR1 is MDHEN and CDR2 is SYDVKM. The CDR3 DNA reads TGTGCCAGCAGCGTAGGACTAGCTACCGACCGGAGAGGAAATGAGCAGTTCTTC. It yields the protein CASSVGLATDRRGNEQFF.

This sequence joins TRBV5-6 and TRBJ2-5; the D gene is possibly TRBD2 (6 bases). From germline, CDR1 is SGHDT and CDR2 YYEEEE. With 4 bases removed from V and 4 bases from J, the gap between germline ends came to 11 bases. The CDR3 runs to 13 residues. CDR3 loop: CASSPSVSETQYF. The DNA of the CDR3 is TGTGCCAGCAGCCCTAGCGTATCAGAGACCCAGTACTTC.

The rearrangement links TRBV2 to TRBJ2-1; 9 bases map to TRBD1. The J segment lost 2 bases and the V segment lost 6 bases, leaving 29 bases of the junction unmatched. This CDR3 comprises 23 residues. The germline CDR1 and CDR2 sequences are SNHLY and FYNNEI. The CDR3 loop reads CASSKTLGQGKVSAASPYNEQFF. In DNA, the CDR3 is TGTGCCAGCAGCAAAACCCTCGGACAGGGGAAAGTGTCGGCCGCTAGCCCCTACAATGAGCAGTTCTTC. Using reference TRBV2 and TRBJ2-1 for the parts outside the CDR3, the full variable domain is EPEVTQTPSHQVTQMGQEVILRCVPISNHLYFYWYRQILGQKVEFLVSFYNNEISEKSEIFDDQFSVERPDGSNFTLKIRSTKLEDSAMYFCASSKTLGQGKVSAASPYNEQFFGPGTRLTVL.

V usage is TRBV6-5 and J usage is TRBJ1-6; D gene ambiguous. The CDR3 contains 14 residues. V was pared by 2 bases and J by 10 bases, with 12 bases between. The germline V gene encodes CDR1 MNHEY and CDR2 SVGAGI. The CDR3 is CASSYLTTGSPLHF. CDR3 nucleotide sequence: TGTGCCAGCAGTTACCTAACGACGGGGTCACCCCTCCACTTT.

The rearrangement joins TRBV29-1 to TRBJ1-1, with 8 bases aligning to TRBD1. The junction had 13 bases not matched to a gene; V was cut back by 5 bases and J by 11 bases. The CDR3 is 13 residues long. Germline lookup yields CDR1 SQVTM and CDR2 ANQGSEA. The CDR3: CSVKGTGQGGAFF. The DNA of the CDR3 is TGCAGCGTTAAGGGGACTGGACAGGGCGGGGCTTTCTTT.

The chain recombines TRBV28 with TRBJ1-1, with D unresolved. CDR1 is MDHEN and CDR2 is SYDVKM in the germline V gene. The CDR3 has 14 residues. V was shortened by 6 bases and J by 3 bases, with 14 bases between the two germline ends. CDR3: CASRSSYRDTEAFF. The CDR3 DNA sequence: TGTGCCAGCAGATCCTCCTATCGGGACACTGAAGCTTTCTTT.